Listed below are T cell receptor beta chains from one sample, sequenced in a study of blood T cells in healthy people across ages. TCRdb re-derived calls from the 5' RACE reads in MiXCR, one entry per CDR3 protein. The profile covers about 1,800,000 distinct CDR3 sequences, with approximately 30% appearing a single time and 7% to 9% taken by the ten largest. Input material: blood. These receptors came from a woman in her thirties in good health. Both conserved end residues are part of each CDR3. Fields, in order: D gene, V gene, clone size, J gene, CDR3 length, CDR3 DNA, CDR3 protein. A D gene is named only where the DNA matches it firmly. Size is omitted from some rows. Given values are once, few, many or a class for expanded clones.

>-|TRBV29-1|-|TRBJ1-2|12
TGCAGCGTCGGGGTGAGCCGCCGGGGCTACACCTTC
CSVGVSRRGYTF
>TRBD1|TRBV12-3/TRBV12-4|-|TRBJ1-2|15
TGTGCCAGCAGCCCCTACAGGGGGTGGCACTATGGCTACACCTTC
CASSPYRGWHYGYTF
>-|TRBV14|-|TRBJ2-7|10
TGTGCCAACTCCGCCTACGAGCAGTACTTC
CANSAYEQYF
>-|TRBV4-3|once|TRBJ1-3|15
TGCGCCAGCAGCCAAGATCGGGCAATTGGAAACACCATATATTTT
CASSQDRAIGNTIYF
>TRBD2|TRBV20-1|-|TRBJ2-7|14
TGCAGTGTCTCACTAGCGGGAGAGTTTAGCGAGCAGTACTTC
CSVSLAGEFSEQYF
>TRBD1|TRBV6-6|few|TRBJ1-5|14
TGTGCCAGCACGGGACAGTTGAACTTTCGGCCCCAGCATTTT
CASTGQLNFRPQHF
>-|TRBV5-1|few|TRBJ1-1|16
TGCGCCAGCAGCTTGGGGGCAGGGTCTCGCGGCACTGAAGCTTTCTTT
CASSLGAGSRGTEAFF
>-|TRBV19|few|TRBJ1-2|14
TGTGCCAGTAGAACGGGAGAGGCGGACTATGGCTACACCTTC
CASRTGEADYGYTF
>TRBD1|TRBV10-3|-|TRBJ2-1|14
TGTGCCGTATCCCATGAGGGGGCTCGGAATGAGCAGTTCTTC
CAVSHEGARNEQFF
>-|TRBV5-5|few|TRBJ2-2|15
TGTGCCAGCAGCTCGGGAGTCGCGAACACCGGGGAGCTGTTTTTT
CASSSGVANTGELFF